This T cell receptor (beta chain) is from a study of blood T cell repertoires in COVID-19 (dated by TCRdb to the early 2020s). With regard to the full study: The collaborator samples originated in the United States, Italy and Spain and spanned the acute and convalescent phases of COVID-19. The samples were drawn from two sources: the first 160 participants of the ongoing ImmuneRACE study, and 1,000 to 1,500 subjects contributed by 6 global collaborators. The sample metadata nearly always contained a de-identified subject ID, COVID-19 status, age in years and sex. Where available, HLA class I and class II types were obtained from metadata supplied by the sample provider rather than from assay-based typing. The repertoires were made available in a free public database intended to serve as a resource for research on the immune response to SARS-CoV-2. Deeply sampled blood TCRbeta repertoires from subjects exposed to, actively infected with, or recovered from COVID-19 were included in the dataset. The prospective study material was composed of cDNA or gDNA derived from T cells, B-cell-depleted T cells, or PBMCs.

CDR3 length: 14 amino acids, cysteine to phenylalanine. Kept here is only the CDR3 DNA, which spans 42 bases and is read in frame from base 1. V trim: 4 bases; J trim: 4 bases; unmatched bases: 6. The germline V gene (reference sequence) sets CDR1 to MNHEY and CDR2 to SMNVEV. Note on this clone: Its antigen remains undetermined. Within one base of it there is no much larger clone, and no base qualities were kept.

General conclusions and limits of the study: The amount of clinical and demographic metadata varied by source and participant and was provided uncurated.

Each collaborating institution followed its own protocols to collect whole blood in K2EDTA tubes. Collaborator samples were shipped for TCRbeta analysis as frozen whole blood, isolated PBMCs, or DNA extracted from either sample type. The immunoSEQ Assay, a bias-controlled multiplex PCR, was used to amplify TCRbeta CDR3 regions from genomic DNA. In the source study's methods: Nucleated cell counts per sample were estimated from amplification of reference gene primers within the assay. To quantify the absolute abundance of each unique TCRbeta CDR3 rearrangement, sequence reads were collapsed and filtered. For each sample, productive Simpson clonality was calculated as the square root of Simpson's diversity index over productive rearrangements. This is the immuneACCESS table as TCRdb keeps it, with only in-frame sequences that have V and J called. A part of the clones is gone; compared with another copy, unresolved V genes explain less than half, and the rest is unexplained. The V and J calls and clone size were taken over from that table, and D and trimming were inferred from the DNA. This sample is represented by 410,000 or so clones; roughly 90% of them were singletons. Jointly, the top ten make up almost 1.5% of the sample.

Sequencing input: peripheral blood. The source is a woman aged 25 to 39 with active or convalescent COVID-19. The V gene is TRBV27 and the J gene is TRBJ2-7; the junction holds 8 bases that match TRBD1. The CDR3 region has the sequence CASSSRDRGYEQYF. The nucleotide sequence is TGTGCCAGCAGTTCCCGAGACAGGGGTTACGAGCAGTACTTC.